The sequence of this T cell receptor (beta chain) was determined in a study of T cell changes during pregnancy in multiple sclerosis. TCRdb's copy holds only in-frame clones and misses some; the assay was immunoSEQ multiplex PCR. The table records about 100,000 clones, over 75% of them present only once. V lost 5 bases to trimming and J lost 4 bases; unmatched junction nucleotides: 3. The germline V gene has CDR1 SQVTM and CDR2 ANQGSEA. The CDR3 runs 13 residues. The receptor's source is a female donor in good health, enrolled as a control in a pregnancy study. The material sequenced was peripheral blood, taken in the second trimester of pregnancy. V gene TRBV29-1 combines with J gene TRBJ1-5, with TRBD1 matching 9 bases. For the CDR3, the DNA is TGCAGCGTTAGGGACAGGGAGAATCAGCCCCAGCATTTT. Translation gives CSVRDRENQPQHF.